This TCR beta chain was captured in a study of regulatory T cells in long-lasting Graves disease. Study overall: Positive TSH receptor antibodies alongside over 5 years of antithyroid drugs were what marked Graves' disease as persistent.

Stated time point: persistent/refractory GD, antithyroid drugs over 5 years with positive TRAb. Extracted RNA from PBMCs served as the source of the TCR library. General study points: Persistent disease was characterized by preferential usage of TRBV28, TRBJ1-2 and TRBJ2-5.

Combining iRepertoire HTBI primers with Arm-PCR of CDR3 regions, the authors built TCR beta libraries. In the original processing: Across all samples, 62 TRBV segments and 15 or so TRBJ segments were identified. MiXCR, run by TCRdb on the multiplex PCR reads, gives a single entry per CDR3 protein. The V and J calls follow TCRdb's processing rather than the paper's. The sample lists around 460,000 distinct CDR3 sequences, roughly 21% occurring once. V dropped 3 bases and J dropped 6 bases, with 14 bases sitting between them. The CDR3 length is 14 residues. This clonotype showed up many times. The antigen is unknown.

The clonotype originates from a female donor with Graves disease. The chain employs TRBV12-3 or TRBV12-4 and TRBJ1-2, with a possible D match to TRBD1 (6 bases). This specimen consisted of peripheral blood mononuclear cells (PBMCs), obtained when the disease was refractory, from a patient treated with antithyroid drugs. CDR3 nucleotide sequence: TGTGCCAGCAGTTTTTGGACAGCGATTGATGGCTACACCTTC. Protein sequence: CASSFWTAIDGYTF.